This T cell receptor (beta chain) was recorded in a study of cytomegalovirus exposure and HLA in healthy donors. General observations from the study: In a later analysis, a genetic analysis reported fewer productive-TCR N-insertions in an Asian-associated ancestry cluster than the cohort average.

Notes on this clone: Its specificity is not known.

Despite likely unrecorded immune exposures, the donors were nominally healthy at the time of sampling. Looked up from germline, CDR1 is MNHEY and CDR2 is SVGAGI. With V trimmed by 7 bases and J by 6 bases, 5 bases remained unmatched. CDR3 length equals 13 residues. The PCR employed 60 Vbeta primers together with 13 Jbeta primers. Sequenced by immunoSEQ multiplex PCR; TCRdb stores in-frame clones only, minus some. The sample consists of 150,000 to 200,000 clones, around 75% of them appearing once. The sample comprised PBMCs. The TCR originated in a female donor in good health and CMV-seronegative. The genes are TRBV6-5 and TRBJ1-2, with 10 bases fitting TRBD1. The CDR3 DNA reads TGTGCCAGCACCAAGGGACAGGGGAATGGCTACACCTTC. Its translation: CASTKGQGNGYTF.